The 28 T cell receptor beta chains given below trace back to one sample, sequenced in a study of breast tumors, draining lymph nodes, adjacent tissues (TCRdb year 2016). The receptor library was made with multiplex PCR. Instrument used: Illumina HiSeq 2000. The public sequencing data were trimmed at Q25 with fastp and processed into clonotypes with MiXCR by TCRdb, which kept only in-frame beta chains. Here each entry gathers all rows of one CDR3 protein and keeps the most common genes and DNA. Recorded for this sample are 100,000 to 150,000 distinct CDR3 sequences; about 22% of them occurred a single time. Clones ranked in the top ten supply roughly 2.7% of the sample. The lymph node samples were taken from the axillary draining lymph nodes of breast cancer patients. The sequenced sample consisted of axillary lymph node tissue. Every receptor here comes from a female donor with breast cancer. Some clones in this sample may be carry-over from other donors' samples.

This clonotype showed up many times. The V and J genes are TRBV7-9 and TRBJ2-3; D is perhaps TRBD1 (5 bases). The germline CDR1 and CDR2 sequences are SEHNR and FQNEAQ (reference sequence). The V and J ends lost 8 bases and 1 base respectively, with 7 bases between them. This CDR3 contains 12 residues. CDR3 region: CASAQGTDTQYF. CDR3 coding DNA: TGTGCCAGCGCACAGGGCACAGATACGCAGTATTTT.

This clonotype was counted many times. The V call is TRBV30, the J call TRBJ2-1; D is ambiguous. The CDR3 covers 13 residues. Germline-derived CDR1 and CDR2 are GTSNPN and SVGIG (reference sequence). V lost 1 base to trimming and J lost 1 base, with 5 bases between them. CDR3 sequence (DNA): TGTGCCTGGAGTGAGAATTCCTACAATGAGCAGTTCTTC. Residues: CAWSENSYNEQFF.

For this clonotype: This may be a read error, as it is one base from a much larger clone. The CDR3 region is CAEGAPPDTQYF. The CDR3 DNA is TGTGCCGAGGGAGCGCCTCCAGATACGCAGTATTTT. This chain joins TRBV7-9 and TRBJ2-3, with D perhaps matching TRBD2 (5 bases). V was shortened by 11 bases and J by 4 bases, with 13 bases between the two germline ends. Germline V CDR1 and CDR2: SEHNR, FQNEAQ (reference sequence). The CDR3 runs to 12 residues. Drawing the rest from reference TRBV7-9 and TRBJ2-3, the complete variable domain is DTGVSQNPRHKITKRGQNVTFRCDPISEHNRLYWYRQTLGQGPEFLTYFQNEAQLEKSRLLSDRFSAERPKGSFSTLEIQRTEQGDSAMYLCAEGAPPDTQYFGPGTRLTVL.

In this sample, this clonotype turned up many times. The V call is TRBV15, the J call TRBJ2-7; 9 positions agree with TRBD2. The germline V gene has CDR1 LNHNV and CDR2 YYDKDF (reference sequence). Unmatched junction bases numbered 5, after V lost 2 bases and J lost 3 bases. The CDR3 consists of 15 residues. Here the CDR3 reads CATSRQLAGNYEQYF. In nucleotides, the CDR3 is TGTGCCACCAGCAGACAACTAGCGGGTAACTACGAGCAGTACTTC.

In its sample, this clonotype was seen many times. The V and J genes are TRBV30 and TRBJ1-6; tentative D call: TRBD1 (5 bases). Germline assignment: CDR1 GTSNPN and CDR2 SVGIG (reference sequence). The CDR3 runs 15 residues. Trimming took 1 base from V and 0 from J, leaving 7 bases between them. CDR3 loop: CAWSGGSSYNSPLHF. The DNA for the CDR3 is TGTGCCTGGAGTGGGGGGAGCTCCTATAATTCACCCCTCCACTTT. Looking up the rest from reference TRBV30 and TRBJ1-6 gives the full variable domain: SQTIHQWPATLVQPVGSPLSLECTVEGTSNPNLYWYRQAAGRGLQLLFYSVGIGQISSEVPQNLSASRPQDRQFILSSKKLLLSDSGFYLCAWSGGSSYNSPLHFGNGTRLTVT.

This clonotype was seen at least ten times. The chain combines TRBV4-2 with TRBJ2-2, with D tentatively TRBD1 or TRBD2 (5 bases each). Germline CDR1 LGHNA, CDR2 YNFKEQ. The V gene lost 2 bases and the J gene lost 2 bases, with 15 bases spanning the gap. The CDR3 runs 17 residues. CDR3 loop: CASSQQTVGVNTGELFF. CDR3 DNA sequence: TGTGCCAGCAGCCAACAAACGGTGGGGGTCAACACCGGGGAGCTGTTTTTT.

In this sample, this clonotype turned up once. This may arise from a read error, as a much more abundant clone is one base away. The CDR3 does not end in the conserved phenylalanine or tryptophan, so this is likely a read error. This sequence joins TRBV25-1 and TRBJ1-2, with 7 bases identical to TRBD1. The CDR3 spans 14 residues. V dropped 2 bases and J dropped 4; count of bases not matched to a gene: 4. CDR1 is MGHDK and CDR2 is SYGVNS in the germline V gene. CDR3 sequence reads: CASSETGEGYGYTS. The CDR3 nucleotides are TGTGCCAGCAGTGAAACAGGGGAAGGCTATGGCTACACCTCC.

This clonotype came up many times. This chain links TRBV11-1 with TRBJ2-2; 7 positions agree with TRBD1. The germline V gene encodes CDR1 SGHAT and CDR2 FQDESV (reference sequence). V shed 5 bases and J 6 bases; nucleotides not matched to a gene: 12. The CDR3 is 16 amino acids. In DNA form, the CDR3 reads TGTGCCAGCAGCCATTCGACAGGGATCGGTCCCGGGGAGCTGTTTTTT. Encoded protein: CASSHSTGIGPGELFF.

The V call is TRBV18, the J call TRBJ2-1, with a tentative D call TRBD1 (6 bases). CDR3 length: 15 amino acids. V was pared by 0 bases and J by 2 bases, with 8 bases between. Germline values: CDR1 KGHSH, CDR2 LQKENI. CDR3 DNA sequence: TGTGCCAGCTCACCACCGAACAGGGCCTACAATGAGCAGTTCTTC. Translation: CASSPPNRAYNEQFF.

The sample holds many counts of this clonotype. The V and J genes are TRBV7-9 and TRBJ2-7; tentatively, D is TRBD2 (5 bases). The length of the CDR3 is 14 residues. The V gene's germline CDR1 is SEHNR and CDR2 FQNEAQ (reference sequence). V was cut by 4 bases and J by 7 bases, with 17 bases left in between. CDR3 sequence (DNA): TGTGCCAGCAGCTCCCCAGAGGGCCTGCGGGAGCAGTACTTC. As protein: CASSSPEGLREQYF. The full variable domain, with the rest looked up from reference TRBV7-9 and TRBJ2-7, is DTGVSQNPRHKITKRGQNVTFRCDPISEHNRLYWYRQTLGQGPEFLTYFQNEAQLEKSRLLSDRFSAERPKGSFSTLEIQRTEQGDSAMYLCASSSPEGLREQYFGPGTRLTVT.

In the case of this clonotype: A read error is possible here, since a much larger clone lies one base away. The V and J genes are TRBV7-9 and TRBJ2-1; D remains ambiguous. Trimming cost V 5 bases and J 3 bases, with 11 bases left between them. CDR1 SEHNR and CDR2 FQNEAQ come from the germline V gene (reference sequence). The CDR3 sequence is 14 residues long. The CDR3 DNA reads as TGTGCCAGCAGCCTCACGAGACACTACAATGAGCAGTTCTTC. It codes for CASSLTRHYNEQFF.

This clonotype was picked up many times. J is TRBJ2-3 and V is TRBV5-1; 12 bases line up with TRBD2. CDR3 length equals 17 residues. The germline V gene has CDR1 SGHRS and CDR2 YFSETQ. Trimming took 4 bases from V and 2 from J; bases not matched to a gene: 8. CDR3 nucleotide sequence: TGCGCCAGCAGCACTGGACTAGCGGGACTCGACACAGATACGCAGTATTTT. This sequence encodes CASSTGLAGLDTDTQYF.

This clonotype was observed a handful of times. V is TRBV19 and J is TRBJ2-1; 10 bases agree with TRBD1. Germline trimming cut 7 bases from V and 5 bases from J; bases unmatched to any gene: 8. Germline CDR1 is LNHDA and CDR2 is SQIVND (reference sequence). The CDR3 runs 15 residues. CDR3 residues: CASKPPGQGNNEQFF. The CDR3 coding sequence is TGTGCCAGTAAACCCCCGGGACAGGGGAACAATGAGCAGTTCTTC.

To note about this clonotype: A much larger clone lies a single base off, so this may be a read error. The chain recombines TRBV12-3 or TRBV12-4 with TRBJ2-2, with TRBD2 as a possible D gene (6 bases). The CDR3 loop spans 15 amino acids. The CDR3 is CASSPGGVSTGELLF. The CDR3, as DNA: TGTGCCAGCAGCCCCGGCGGGGTCTCCACCGGGGAGCTGCTTTTT.

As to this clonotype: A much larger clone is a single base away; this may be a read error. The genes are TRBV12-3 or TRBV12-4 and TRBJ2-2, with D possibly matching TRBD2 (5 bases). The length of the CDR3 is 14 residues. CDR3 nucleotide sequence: TGTGCCAGCAGTCCAAGACAAGTCACCGGGGAGCTGTCTTTT. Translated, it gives CASSPRQVTGELSF.

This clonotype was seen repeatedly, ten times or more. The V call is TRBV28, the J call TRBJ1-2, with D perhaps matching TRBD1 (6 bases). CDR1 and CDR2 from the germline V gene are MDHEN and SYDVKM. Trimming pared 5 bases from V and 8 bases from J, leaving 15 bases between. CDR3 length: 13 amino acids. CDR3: CASSPSGVRGYTF. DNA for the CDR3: TGTGCCAGCAGTCCCTCAGGGGTTCGGGGCTACACCTTC.

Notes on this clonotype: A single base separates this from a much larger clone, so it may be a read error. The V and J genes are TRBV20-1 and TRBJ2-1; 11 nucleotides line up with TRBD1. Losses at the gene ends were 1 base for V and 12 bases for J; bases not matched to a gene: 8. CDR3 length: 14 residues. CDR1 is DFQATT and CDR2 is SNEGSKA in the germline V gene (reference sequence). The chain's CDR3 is CSARGDRGFDGQFF. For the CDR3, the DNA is TGCAGTGCTAGAGGGGACAGGGGGTTCGATGGGCAGTTCTTC.

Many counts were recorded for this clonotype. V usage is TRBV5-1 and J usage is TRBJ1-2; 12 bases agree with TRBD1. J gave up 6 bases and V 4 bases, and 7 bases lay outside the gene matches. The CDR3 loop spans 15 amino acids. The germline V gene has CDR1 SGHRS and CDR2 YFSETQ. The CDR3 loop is CASSPGTGGTDGYTF. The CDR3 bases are TGCGCCAGCAGCCCAGGGACAGGGGGCACGGATGGCTACACCTTC. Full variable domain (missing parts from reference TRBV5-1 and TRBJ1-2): KAGVTQTPRYLIKTRGQQVTLSCSPISGHRSVSWYQQTPGQGLQFLFEYFSETQRNKGNFPGRFSGRQFSNSRSEMNVSTLELGDSALYLCASSPGTGGTDGYTFGSGTRLTVV.

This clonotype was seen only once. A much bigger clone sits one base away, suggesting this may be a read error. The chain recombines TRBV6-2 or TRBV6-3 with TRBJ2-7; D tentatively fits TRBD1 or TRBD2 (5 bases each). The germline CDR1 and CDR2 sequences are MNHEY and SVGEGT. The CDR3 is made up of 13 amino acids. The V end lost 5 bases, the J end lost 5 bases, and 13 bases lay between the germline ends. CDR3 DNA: TGTGCCAGCAGTAAAGGGACCACCCACGAGCAGTACTTC. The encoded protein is CASSKGTTHEQYF.

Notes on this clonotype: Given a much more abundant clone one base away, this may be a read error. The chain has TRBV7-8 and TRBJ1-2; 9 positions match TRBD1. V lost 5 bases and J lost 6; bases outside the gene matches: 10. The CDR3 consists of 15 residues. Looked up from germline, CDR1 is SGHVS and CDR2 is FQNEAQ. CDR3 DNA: TGTGCCAGCAGCCCTAGACAGGGGGACCTCCATGGCTACACCTTC. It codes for CASSPRQGDLHGYTF.

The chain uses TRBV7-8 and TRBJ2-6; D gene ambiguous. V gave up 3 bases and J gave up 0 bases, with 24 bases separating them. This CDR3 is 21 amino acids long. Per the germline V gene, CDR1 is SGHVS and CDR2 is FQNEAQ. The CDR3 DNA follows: TGTGCCAGCAGCTTTAATTTAGTAGTGACCCTCGCATTCTCTGGGGCCAACGTCCTGACTTTC. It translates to CASSFNLVVTLAFSGANVLTF. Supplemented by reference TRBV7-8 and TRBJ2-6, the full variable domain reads GAGVSQSPRYKVAKRGQDVALRCDPISGHVSLFWYQQALGQGPEFLTYFQNEAQLDKSGLPSDRFFAERPEGSVSTLKIQRTQQEDSAVYLCASSFNLVVTLAFSGANVLTFGAGSRLTVL.

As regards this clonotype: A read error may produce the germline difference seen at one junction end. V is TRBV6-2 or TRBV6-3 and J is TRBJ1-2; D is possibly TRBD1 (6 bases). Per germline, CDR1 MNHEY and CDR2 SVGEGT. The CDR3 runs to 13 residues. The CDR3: CASSLQGSYGCTF. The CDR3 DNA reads TGTGCCAGCAGTTTACAGGGAAGCTATGGCTGCACCTTC.

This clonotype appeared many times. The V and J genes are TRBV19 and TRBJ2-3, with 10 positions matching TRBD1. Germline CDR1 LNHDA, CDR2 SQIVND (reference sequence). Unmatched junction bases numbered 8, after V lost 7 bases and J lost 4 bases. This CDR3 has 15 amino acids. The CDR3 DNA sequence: TGTGCCAGTACGACCTGGACAGGGGGGGCAGATACGCAGTATTTT. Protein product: CASTTWTGGADTQYF.

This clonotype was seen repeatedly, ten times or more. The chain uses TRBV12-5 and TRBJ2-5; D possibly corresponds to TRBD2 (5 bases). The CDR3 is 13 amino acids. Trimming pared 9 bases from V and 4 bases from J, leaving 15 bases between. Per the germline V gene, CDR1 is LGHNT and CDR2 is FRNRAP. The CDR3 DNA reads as TGTGCTAGCAACCCGGGGTATGGAGAGACCCAGTACTTC. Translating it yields CASNPGYGETQYF. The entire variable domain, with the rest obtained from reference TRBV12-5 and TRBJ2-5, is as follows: DARVTQTPRHKVTEMGQEVTMRCQPILGHNTVFWYRQTMMQGLELLAYFRNRAPLDDSGMPKDRFSAEMPDATLATLKIQPSEPRDSAVYFCASNPGYGETQYFGPGTRLLVL.

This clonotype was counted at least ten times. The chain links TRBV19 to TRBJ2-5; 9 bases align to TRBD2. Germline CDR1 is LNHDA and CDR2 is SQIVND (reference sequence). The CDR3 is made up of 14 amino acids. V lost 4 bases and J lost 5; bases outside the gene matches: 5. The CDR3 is CASSTSGRSETQYF. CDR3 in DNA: TGTGCCAGTAGTACCAGCGGGAGGAGCGAGACCCAGTACTTC.

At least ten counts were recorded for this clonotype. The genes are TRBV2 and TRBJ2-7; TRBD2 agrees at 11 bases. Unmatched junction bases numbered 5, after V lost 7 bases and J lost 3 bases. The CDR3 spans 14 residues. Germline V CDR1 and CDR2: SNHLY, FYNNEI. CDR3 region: CASILGTSGYEQYF. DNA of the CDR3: TGTGCCAGCATCTTGGGGACTAGCGGCTACGAGCAGTACTTC.

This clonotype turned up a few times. The CDR3 DNA follows: TGTGCCAGCAGCCAAGGCATCGAGTTAGGGGTCCACGAGCAGTACTTC. This codes for CASSQGIELGVHEQYF. The chain uses TRBV3-1 and TRBJ2-7; possible D gene TRBD1, 5 bases. Looked up from germline, CDR1 is LGHDT and CDR2 is YNNKEL (reference sequence). The CDR3 spans 16 residues. Trimming shortened V by 1 base and J by 5 bases, and 18 bases separated the two germline ends.

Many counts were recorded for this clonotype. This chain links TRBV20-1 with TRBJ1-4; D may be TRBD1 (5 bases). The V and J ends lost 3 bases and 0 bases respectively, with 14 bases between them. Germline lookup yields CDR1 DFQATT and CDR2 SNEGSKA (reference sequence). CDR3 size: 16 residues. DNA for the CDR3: TGCAGTGCTAGGGGACTCGACAGCGCAACTAATGAAAAACTGTTTTTT. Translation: CSARGLDSATNEKLFF.